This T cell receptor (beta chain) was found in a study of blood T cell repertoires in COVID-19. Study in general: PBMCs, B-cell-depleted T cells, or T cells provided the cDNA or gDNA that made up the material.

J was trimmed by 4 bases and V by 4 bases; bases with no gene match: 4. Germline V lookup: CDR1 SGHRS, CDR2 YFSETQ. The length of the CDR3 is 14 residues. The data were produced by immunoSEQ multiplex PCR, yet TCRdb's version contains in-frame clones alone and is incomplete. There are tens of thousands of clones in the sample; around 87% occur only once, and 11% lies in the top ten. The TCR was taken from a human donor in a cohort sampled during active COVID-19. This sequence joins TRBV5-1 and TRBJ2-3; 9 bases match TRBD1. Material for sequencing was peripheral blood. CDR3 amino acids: CASSRWTGADTQYF. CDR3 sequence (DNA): TGCGCCAGCAGCCGCTGGACAGGGGCAGATACGCAGTATTTT.